These T cell receptor beta chains were read from a single sample in a study of cytomegalovirus exposure and HLA in healthy donors. Assay used: immunoSEQ multiplex PCR; TCRdb lists only in-frame clones, some missing. This sample has about 160,000 clones, with 78% found just once. The specimen was PBMCs. The receptor source for this set is a middle-aged woman in good health and CMV-seropositive. Each CDR3 is given with its conserved first and last residue. Fields, in order: V gene, clone size, D gene, J gene, CDR3 DNA, CDR3 protein. The D gene is left open where the match is weak. Expanded clones are given a class, and other clones once, few, many or no size at all.

V gene: TRBV4-2
clone size: -
D gene: -
J gene: TRBJ1-2
CDR3 DNA: TGTGCCAGCAGCCAAGTAACGGGTGCTCCTAACTATGGCTACACCTTC
CDR3 protein: CASSQVTGAPNYGYTF

V gene: TRBV2
clone size: -
D gene: TRBD1
J gene: TRBJ1-2
CDR3 DNA: TGTGCCAGCAGTGAAACCGGACAGGCTGGCTACACCTTC
CDR3 protein: CASSETGQAGYTF

V gene: TRBV21-1
clone size: -
D gene: -
J gene: TRBJ1-1
CDR3 DNA: TGTGCCAGCAGCAGGGGACAGGGGCGGTATGGAGCTTTCTTT
CDR3 protein: CASSRGQGRYGAFF

V gene: TRBV30
clone size: -
D gene: TRBD1
J gene: TRBJ2-2
CDR3 DNA: TGTGCCTGGAGTGTACACAGGGGGCAAGTAAGCGGGGAGCTGTTTTTT
CDR3 protein: CAWSVHRGQVSGELFF

V gene: TRBV2
clone size: -
D gene: -
J gene: TRBJ2-5
CDR3 DNA: TGTGCCAGCAGTGAAGGACACCCGGCAGAGACCCAGTACTTC
CDR3 protein: CASSEGHPAETQYF

V gene: TRBV7-8
clone size: -
D gene: TRBD1
J gene: TRBJ2-7
CDR3 DNA: TGTGCCAGCAGCTTAGGGACAGGGGCCCACTACGAGCAGTACTTC
CDR3 protein: CASSLGTGAHYEQYF

V gene: TRBV11-1
clone size: -
D gene: -
J gene: TRBJ1-1
CDR3 DNA: TGTGCCAGCAGCTCTTGGACAGACACTGAAGCTTTCTTT
CDR3 protein: CASSSWTDTEAFF

V gene: TRBV7-4
clone size: -
D gene: TRBD1
J gene: TRBJ1-5
CDR3 DNA: TGTGCCAGCAGCTCCAGGGACAGGGGGCGGAATCAGCCCCAGCATTTT
CDR3 protein: CASSSRDRGRNQPQHF

V gene: TRBV27
clone size: -
D gene: -
J gene: TRBJ2-1
CDR3 DNA: TGTGCCAGCAGTTTACGGAATGAGCAGTTCTTC
CDR3 protein: CASSLRNEQFF

V gene: TRBV29-1
clone size: -
D gene: TRBD1
J gene: TRBJ2-4
CDR3 DNA: TGCAGCGTTCGACAGGGTGAGGGCAAAAACATTCAGTACTTC
CDR3 protein: CSVRQGEGKNIQYF

V gene: TRBV6-1
clone size: once
D gene: -
J gene: TRBJ1-4
CDR3 DNA: TGTGCCAGCAGTGAACGGCAGGGGTCAGGTGAAAAACTGTTTTTT
CDR3 protein: CASSERQGSGEKLFF

V gene: TRBV2
clone size: -
D gene: -
J gene: TRBJ2-7
CDR3 DNA: TGTGCCAGCACGCAGGGGATAAACGAGCAGTACTTC
CDR3 protein: CASTQGINEQYF

V gene: TRBV5-6
clone size: once
D gene: TRBD2
J gene: TRBJ2-3
CDR3 DNA: TGTGCCAGCAGCTTGGTTGCGGGGGGAACAGATACGCAGTATTTT
CDR3 protein: CASSLVAGGTDTQYF

V gene: TRBV2
clone size: -
D gene: -
J gene: TRBJ1-2
CDR3 DNA: TGTGCCAGCAGGTCCACAGTCTCGGTTACCTTC
CDR3 protein: CASRSTVSVTF

V gene: TRBV5-1
clone size: -
D gene: -
J gene: TRBJ1-1
CDR3 DNA: TGCGCCAGCAGCCCAGGACAGTCTGAAGCAGAAGCTTTCTTT
CDR3 protein: CASSPGQSEAEAFF

V gene: TRBV7-2
clone size: -
D gene: -
J gene: TRBJ2-3
CDR3 DNA: TGTGCCAGCAGCTTAGGGGGGGGCGCTGGGGATACGCAGTATTTT
CDR3 protein: CASSLGGGAGDTQYF

V gene: TRBV15
clone size: -
D gene: -
J gene: TRBJ2-7
CDR3 DNA: TGTGCCACCAGCAGAGTTTTTGTGGGACACCACTACGAGCAGTACTTC
CDR3 protein: CATSRVFVGHHYEQYF

V gene: TRBV27
clone size: -
D gene: -
J gene: TRBJ2-2
CDR3 DNA: TGTGCCAGCAGTTTCCCAGGGTTCCTCACCGGGGAGCTGTTTTTT
CDR3 protein: CASSFPGFLTGELFF

V gene: TRBV28
clone size: once
D gene: -
J gene: TRBJ1-3
CDR3 DNA: TGTGCCAGCAGTTTAGTTCTGGGGAGCTCTGGAAACACCATATATTTT
CDR3 protein: CASSLVLGSSGNTIYF

V gene: TRBV6-6
clone size: once
D gene: -
J gene: TRBJ2-7
CDR3 DNA: TGTGCCAGCAGTTACTCAGGGACTGACTACGAGCAGTACTTC
CDR3 protein: CASSYSGTDYEQYF

V gene: TRBV9
clone size: few
D gene: TRBD2
J gene: TRBJ2-1
CDR3 DNA: TGTGCCAGCAGCGTAGAAGGCGGCGGGGGGCCGCTCCGGGAGCAGTTCTTC
CDR3 protein: CASSVEGGGGPLREQFF

V gene: TRBV5-1
clone size: few
D gene: -
J gene: TRBJ2-3
CDR3 DNA: TGCGCCAGCAGCCCCCCGGGGTCTGGCACAGATACGCAGTATTTT
CDR3 protein: CASSPPGSGTDTQYF

V gene: TRBV30
clone size: few
D gene: -
J gene: TRBJ2-5
CDR3 DNA: TGTGCCTGGAGTGTCGGAGAGACCCAGTACTTC
CDR3 protein: CAWSVGETQYF

V gene: TRBV4-1
clone size: few
D gene: TRBD1
J gene: TRBJ1-4
CDR3 DNA: TGCGCCAGCAGCCTAGACAGGGGGTATAGTGAAAAACTGTTTTTT
CDR3 protein: CASSLDRGYSEKLFF

V gene: TRBV25-1
clone size: -
D gene: TRBD2
J gene: TRBJ2-7
CDR3 DNA: TGTGCCAGCAGTAGAGCTAGCGGGGGGGCCTACGAGCAGTACTTC
CDR3 protein: CASSRASGGAYEQYF

V gene: TRBV6-5
clone size: -
D gene: -
J gene: TRBJ2-1
CDR3 DNA: TGTGCCAGCTCCTGGGGGAGGTCCTACAATGAGCAGTTCTTC
CDR3 protein: CASSWGRSYNEQFF

V gene: TRBV7-6
clone size: -
D gene: TRBD1
J gene: TRBJ2-7
CDR3 DNA: TGTGCCAGCAGCTCTACAGGGGCCGTCGAGCAGTACTTC
CDR3 protein: CASSSTGAVEQYF

V gene: TRBV10-3
clone size: -
D gene: -
J gene: TRBJ1-5
CDR3 DNA: TGTGCCATCAGTGAGTCTGTGGGGGGTGGCAATCAGCCCCAGCATTTT
CDR3 protein: CAISESVGGGNQPQHF

V gene: TRBV28
clone size: few
D gene: TRBD1
J gene: TRBJ1-1
CDR3 DNA: TGTGCCAGCAGACGTCCCGGGACAGTGAACACTGAAGCTTTCTTT
CDR3 protein: CASRRPGTVNTEAFF

V gene: TRBV11-2
clone size: -
D gene: TRBD2
J gene: TRBJ2-1
CDR3 DNA: TGTGCCAGCCGGGTACGGACTAGCGTGTTAGATGAGCAGTTCTTC
CDR3 protein: CASRVRTSVLDEQFF

V gene: TRBV7-8
clone size: -
D gene: TRBD2
J gene: TRBJ2-2
CDR3 DNA: TGTGCCAGCAGGATAGCGGGGGGGCCGCCCGGGGAGCTGTTTTTT
CDR3 protein: CASRIAGGPPGELFF

V gene: TRBV9
clone size: -
D gene: -
J gene: TRBJ2-3
CDR3 DNA: TGTGCCAGCAGCGTAGAAGGCGGGGAATCCACAGATACGCAGTATTTT
CDR3 protein: CASSVEGGESTDTQYF

V gene: TRBV7-9
clone size: -
D gene: -
J gene: TRBJ2-2
CDR3 DNA: TGTGCCAGCAGCTATCCGGGGGGGGAGCTGTTTTTT
CDR3 protein: CASSYPGGELFF

V gene: TRBV2
clone size: -
D gene: -
J gene: TRBJ2-3
CDR3 DNA: TGTGCCAGCAGTGAAGTATTCCAGGCCACAGATACGCAGTATTTT
CDR3 protein: CASSEVFQATDTQYF

V gene: TRBV10-2
clone size: once
D gene: TRBD1
J gene: TRBJ1-6
CDR3 DNA: TGCGCCAGCAGACAGGGGGCGGAAAATTCACCCCTCCACTTT
CDR3 protein: CASRQGAENSPLHF

V gene: TRBV7-7
clone size: -
D gene: -
J gene: TRBJ2-3
CDR3 DNA: TGTGCTAGCAGCCAGGGGGGCCCAGATACGCAGTATTTT
CDR3 protein: CASSQGGPDTQYF

V gene: TRBV6-5
clone size: -
D gene: -
J gene: TRBJ1-2
CDR3 DNA: TGTGCCAGCAGTTACTCCGGTGGGAGGTATGGCTACACCTTC
CDR3 protein: CASSYSGGRYGYTF

V gene: TRBV7-9
clone size: -
D gene: TRBD1
J gene: TRBJ1-1
CDR3 DNA: TGTGCCAGCACCAGGGCGGCGGCAGGGGGCTACACTGAAGCTTTCTTT
CDR3 protein: CASTRAAAGGYTEAFF